This entry describes one T cell receptor beta chain. Its antigen is not identified. The sample belongs to a study of CD8 T cells in ankylosing spondylitis. Study-level findings and limits: Past studies reported some motif variants in reactive arthritis synovial fluid and blood. The authors reported significant enrichment of disease-linked clones in matched ankylosing spondylitis synovial fluid. Eight or nine highly homologous variants made up a TCR beta motif that seemed to typify ankylosing spondylitis blood. Researchers report that disease-linked clones proved CD8+ and relatively rare in peripheral blood.

TCRdb fed the 5' RACE reads into MiXCR, producing one record per CDR3 protein. This table holds approximately 100,000 distinct CDR3 sequences, about 8.5% found once. The germline CDR1 and CDR2 sequences are SEHNR and FQNEAQ (reference sequence). The CDR3 is 14 amino acids. V dropped 7 bases and J dropped 3; count of bases not matched to a gene: 5. Sequences were obtained from blood, either unsorted or a sorted T cell fraction (not recorded which). This sequence joins TRBV7-9 and TRBJ2-1; 8 nucleotides align to TRBD2. The source of this sequence is a male donor with ankylosing spondylitis or in good health (not recorded which). This CDR3 is CASNFSGNYNEQFF. CDR3 in DNA: TGTGCCAGCAACTTTAGCGGGAACTACAATGAGCAGTTCTTC.